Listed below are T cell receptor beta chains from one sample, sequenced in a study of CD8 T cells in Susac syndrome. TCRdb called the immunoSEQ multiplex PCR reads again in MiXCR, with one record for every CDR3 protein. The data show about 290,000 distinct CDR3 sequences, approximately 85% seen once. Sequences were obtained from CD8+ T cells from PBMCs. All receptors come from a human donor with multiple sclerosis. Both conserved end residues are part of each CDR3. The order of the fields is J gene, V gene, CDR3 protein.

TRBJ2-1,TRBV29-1,CSGHSSEQFF
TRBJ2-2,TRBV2,CASSEAATSGTGELFF
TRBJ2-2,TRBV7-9,CASSTSDRSSPNTGELFF
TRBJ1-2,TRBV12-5,CASGPGTAYGYTF
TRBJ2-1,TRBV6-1,CASSVLAGGSSYNEQFF
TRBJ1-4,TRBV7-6,CASSLPSRVWGEKLFF
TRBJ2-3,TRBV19,CASSMRTMTADTQYF
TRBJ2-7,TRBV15,CATSYGGTASSYEQYF
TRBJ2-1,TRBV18,CASSSGGAFSYNEQFF
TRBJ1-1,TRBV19,CASSTEYTEAFF
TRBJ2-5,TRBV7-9,CASSYVLQETQYF
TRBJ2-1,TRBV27,CASSLFASYEQFF
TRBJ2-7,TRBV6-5,CASRYRAGAYEQYF
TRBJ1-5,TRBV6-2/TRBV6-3,CASRNRGFNQPQHF
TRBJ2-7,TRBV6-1,CASRFSPPGRISYEQYF
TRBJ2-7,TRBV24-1,CATRGGEQYF
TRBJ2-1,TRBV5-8,CASSIGQIDEQFF
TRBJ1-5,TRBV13,CASSSGKAANQPQHF
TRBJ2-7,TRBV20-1,CSAREILAGAYEQYF
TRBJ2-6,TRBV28,CASSHRGGSGANVLTF
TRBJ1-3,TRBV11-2,CATWDSLSGNTIYF
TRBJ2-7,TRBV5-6,CASSLAGQISYEQYF
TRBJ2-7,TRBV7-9,CASSLRTGPADEQYF
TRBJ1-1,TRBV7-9,CASRTGSPVGGGTEAFF
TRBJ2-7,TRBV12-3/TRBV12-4,CASGLQGYEQYF
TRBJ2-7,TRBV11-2,CASSLGHLRVF
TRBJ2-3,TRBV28,CASSLSAGLAGPTDTQYF
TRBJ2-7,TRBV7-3,CASSLRQKFYEQYF
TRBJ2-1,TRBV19,CASSLDRGLAYNEQFF
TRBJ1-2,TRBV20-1,CKLRGGSDYGYTF
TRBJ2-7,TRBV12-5,CASRARRYEQYF
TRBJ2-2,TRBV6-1,CASTLPTTGGISVELFF